This T cell receptor beta chain derives from a study of vaccination and CD4 T cells after COVID-19. Overall study context: Overlapping spike peptides of SARS-CoV-2, HCoV-NL63, HCoV-OC43 and HCoV-229E were used, and cells were stimulated with them.

CDR3 length equals 15 residues. From germline, CDR1 is SGHVS and CDR2 FNYEAQ. The V gene end was trimmed by 2 bases and the J gene end by 5 bases; junction bases not matched to a gene: 4. In the case of this clonotype: What it binds is not known.

The Oncomine TCR Beta short-read assay sequenced DNA from cultured CD4+ T cells. TCRdb fed the PCR reads into MiXCR, producing one record per CDR3 protein. The table shows 20,000 to 25,000 distinct CDR3 sequences, with roughly 40% occurring only once. Time point noted: late sampling 161 to 241 days after vaccination in a few convalescent patients. Described treatment: roughly 11-day PBMC culture with coronavirus spike peptide pools or control peptides (ViraFEST assay). V is TRBV7-6 and J is TRBJ2-3; 10 nucleotides align to TRBD1. This TCR was recovered from a human donor who had recovered from COVID-19. The specimen comprised CD4+ T cells from blood, cultured in vitro, sampled about 7 months after SARS-CoV-2 vaccination. CDR3 coding DNA: TGTGCCAGCAGCTTAATGACAGGGGGCTTAGATACGCAGTATTTT. This gives the protein CASSLMTGGLDTQYF.